This T cell receptor beta chain derives from a study of shared clonotypes between healthy human individuals. V was cut by 4 bases and J by 2 bases, with 15 bases left in between. Germline lookup yields CDR1 MDHEN and CDR2 SYDVKM. This CDR3 has 15 amino acids. For each subset, genomic DNA was distributed in equal portions over several immunoSEQ plates. Ten immunoSEQ deep assay plates were used by the authors to sequence unsorted PBMC DNA. Clones were read by immunoSEQ multiplex PCR, and TCRdb kept only the in-frame ones, dropping some. The sample includes more than 400,000 clones, 60% to 80% of them seen just once. Donation came from healthy HIV-negative adults that had no recent acute infections or vaccinations.

This receptor was identified in a woman aged 40 to 50 in good health. Some clones in this sample may be carry-over from other donors' samples. V gene TRBV28 combines with J gene TRBJ2-7; D perhaps matches TRBD2 (5 bases). Sequencing input: PBMCs. The CDR3 spells CASSSALGGPYEQYF. The CDR3 bases are TGTGCCAGCAGTTCCGCCCTTGGCGGGCCCTACGAGCAGTACTTC.